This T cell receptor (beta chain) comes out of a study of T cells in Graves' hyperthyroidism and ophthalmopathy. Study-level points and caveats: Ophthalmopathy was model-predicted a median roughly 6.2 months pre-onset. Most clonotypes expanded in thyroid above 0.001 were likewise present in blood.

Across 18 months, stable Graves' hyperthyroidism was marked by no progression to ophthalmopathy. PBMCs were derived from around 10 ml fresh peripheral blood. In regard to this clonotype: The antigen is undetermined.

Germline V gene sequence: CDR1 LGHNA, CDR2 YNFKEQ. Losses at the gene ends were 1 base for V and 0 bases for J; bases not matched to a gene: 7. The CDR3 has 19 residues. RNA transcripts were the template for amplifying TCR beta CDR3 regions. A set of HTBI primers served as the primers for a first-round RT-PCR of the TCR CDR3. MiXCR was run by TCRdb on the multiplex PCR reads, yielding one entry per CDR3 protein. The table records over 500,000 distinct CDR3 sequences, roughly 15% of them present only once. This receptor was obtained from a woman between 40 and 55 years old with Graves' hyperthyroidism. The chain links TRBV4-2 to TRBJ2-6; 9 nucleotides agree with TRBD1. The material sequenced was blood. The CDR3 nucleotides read TGTGCCAGCAGCCAAGTTCCGGGACAGGGAATCTCTGGGGCCAACGTCCTGACTTTC. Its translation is CASSQVPGQGISGANVLTF.